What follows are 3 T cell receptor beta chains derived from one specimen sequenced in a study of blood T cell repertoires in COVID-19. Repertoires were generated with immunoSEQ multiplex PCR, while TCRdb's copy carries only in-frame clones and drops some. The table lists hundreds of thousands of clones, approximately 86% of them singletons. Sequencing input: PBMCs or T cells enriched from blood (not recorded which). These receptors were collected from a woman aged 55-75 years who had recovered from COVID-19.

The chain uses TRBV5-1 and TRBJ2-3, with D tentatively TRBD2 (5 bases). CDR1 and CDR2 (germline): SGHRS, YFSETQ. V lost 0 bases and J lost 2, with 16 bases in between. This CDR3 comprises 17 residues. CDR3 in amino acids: CASSLGVSLGPTDTQYF. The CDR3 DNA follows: TGCGCCAGCAGCTTGGGAGTTTCACTAGGCCCCACAGATACGCAGTATTTT.

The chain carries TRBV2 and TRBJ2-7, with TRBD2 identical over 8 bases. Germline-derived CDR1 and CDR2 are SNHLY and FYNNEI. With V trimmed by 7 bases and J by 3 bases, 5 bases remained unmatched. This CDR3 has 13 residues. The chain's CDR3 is CASKASGYYEQYV. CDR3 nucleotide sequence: TGTGCCAGCAAGGCTAGCGGGTACTACGAGCAGTACGTC.

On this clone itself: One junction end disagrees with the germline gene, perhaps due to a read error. CDR3 residues: CASSSRSASGGDNPGELFF. In nucleotides, the CDR3 is TGTGCTAGCAGCTCGCGGAGCGCTAGCGGGGGGGACAACCCCGGGGAGCTGTTTTTT. V usage is TRBV7-7 and J usage is TRBJ2-2; 12 bases are shared with TRBD2. CDR3 length equals 19 residues. CDR1 is SSHAT and CDR2 is FNYEAQ in the germline V gene (reference sequence).